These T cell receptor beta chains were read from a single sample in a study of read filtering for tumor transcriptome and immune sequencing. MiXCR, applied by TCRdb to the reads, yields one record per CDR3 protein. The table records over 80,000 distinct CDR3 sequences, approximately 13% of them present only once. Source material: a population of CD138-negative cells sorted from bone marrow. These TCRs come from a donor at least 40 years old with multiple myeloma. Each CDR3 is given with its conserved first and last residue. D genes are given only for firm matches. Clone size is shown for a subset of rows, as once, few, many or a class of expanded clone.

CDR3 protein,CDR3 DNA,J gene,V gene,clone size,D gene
CASSPARTGETQYF,TGTGCCAGCAGCCCTGCCCGGACAGGAGAGACCCAGTACTTC,TRBJ2-5,TRBV7-2,many,TRBD1
CASSMDRVNTGELFF,TGCGCCAGCAGCATGGACAGGGTTAACACCGGGGAGCTGTTTTTT,TRBJ2-2,TRBV5-1,many,TRBD1
CASSIQGRETQYF,TGTGCCAGTAGTATCCAGGGGAGAGAGACCCAGTACTTC,TRBJ2-5,TRBV19,many,.
CSVENRGAGANVLTF,TGCAGCGTTGAAAACAGGGGAGCTGGGGCCAACGTCCTGACTTTC,TRBJ2-6,TRBV29-1,many,TRBD1
CASSHRTSGRVLQETQYF,TGTGCCAGCAGCCATCGGACTAGCGGGAGGGTGCTCCAAGAGACCCAGTACTTC,TRBJ2-5,TRBV7-8,many,TRBD2
CASRQGFIVQETQYF,TGTGCCAGCCGACAGGGTTTCATAGTCCAAGAGACCCAGTACTTC,TRBJ2-5,TRBV5-6,.,TRBD1
CASSSQRGSSAGGTQYF,TGTGCCAGCAGTTCCCAAAGGGGCTCTTCCGCAGGAGGTACGCAGTATTTT,TRBJ2-3,TRBV28,few,.
CASSTLVERLF,TGTGCCAGCAGCACCCTCGTAGAGCGGTTGTTT,TRBJ2-2,TRBV7-3,few,.
CASSSTDREDTQYF,TGTGCCAGCAGTTCCACGGACAGGGAAGATACGCAGTATTTT,TRBJ2-3,TRBV6-6,few,TRBD1
CASSLFQETQYF,TGTGCCAGCAGCTTATTTCAAGAGACCCAGTACTTC,TRBJ2-5,TRBV7-9,many,.
CASSSQGLAGDEQYF,TGTGCCAGCAGCTCCCAGGGACTAGCGGGAGACGAGCAGTACTTC,TRBJ2-7,TRBV7-9,many,TRBD2
CASSVRGHQPQHF,TGTGCCAGCAGTGTCCGGGGGCATCAGCCCCAGCATTTT,TRBJ1-5,TRBV2,many,.
CASTKGGGWGEQFF,TGTGCCAGCACCAAGGGGGGGGGCTGGGGTGAGCAGTTCTTC,TRBJ2-1,TRBV28,.,.
CASSLEAGVTDTQYF,TGCGCCAGCAGCTTGGAGGCGGGAGTCACGGATACGCAGTATTTT,TRBJ2-3,TRBV5-1,many,TRBD2
CASSIRTGRETQYF,TGTGCCAGCAGCATACGGACAGGGCGAGAGACCCAGTACTTC,TRBJ2-5,TRBV28,many,TRBD1
CSASPHTGRNYGYTF,TGCAGTGCTAGTCCCCACACCGGGAGAAACTATGGCTACACCTTC,TRBJ1-2,TRBV20-1,.,.
CASAYRTGETNEQFF,TGTGCCAGCGCGTACCGGACAGGGGAAACCAATGAGCAGTTCTTC,TRBJ2-1,TRBV7-2,many,TRBD1
CASSPGLAFWSYEQYF,TGTGCCAGCAGTCCGGGACTAGCGTTTTGGTCCTACGAGCAGTACTTC,TRBJ2-7,TRBV28,many,TRBD2
CASSSIGADGELFF,TGTGCCAGCAGTTCAATCGGAGCTGACGGGGAGCTGTTTTTT,TRBJ2-2,TRBV28,few,.
CASSTGTAYSNQPQHF,TGTGCCAGCAGTACCGGGACGGCCTATAGCAATCAGCCCCAGCATTTT,TRBJ1-5,TRBV6-1,many,.
CSVNGGNTDTQYF,TGCAGCGTGAACGGGGGAAACACAGATACGCAGTATTTT,TRBJ2-3,TRBV29-1,many,.
CSASGSLGPQHF,TGCAGTGCTAGCGGCAGCCTGGGGCCCCAGCATTTT,TRBJ1-5,TRBV20-1,many,.
CASSLGPQRQFF,TGTGCCAGCAGCCTCGGCCCTCAGAGGCAGTTCTTC,TRBJ2-1,TRBV5-6,many,.
CASSLAAAGSYNEQFF,TGCGCCAGCAGCTTGGCCGCGGCGGGCTCCTACAATGAGCAGTTCTTC,TRBJ2-1,TRBV5-1,many,.
CASLRGSEQFF,TGTGCCAGCCTAAGAGGGAGTGAGCAGTTCTTC,TRBJ2-1,TRBV11-3,many,.
CAISVGGGEQYF,TGTGCCATCAGTGTGGGGGGGGGCGAGCAGTACTTC,TRBJ2-7,TRBV10-3,.,TRBD2
CASSSGQDPNIQYF,TGTGCCAGTAGTAGTGGACAGGATCCAAACATTCAGTACTTC,TRBJ2-4,TRBV19,many,TRBD1
CASSLARTNTEAFF,TGTGCCAGCAGCTTAGCACGAACGAACACTGAAGCTTTCTTT,TRBJ1-1,TRBV7-2,many,.
CSARDGGKGETQYF,TGCAGTGCTAGAGACGGGGGCAAGGGAGAGACCCAGTACTTC,TRBJ2-5,TRBV20-1,many,.
CASIPDRENTEAFF,TGTGCCAGCATCCCCGACAGAGAGAACACTGAAGCTTTCTTT,TRBJ1-1,TRBV12-3/TRBV12-4,many,.
CASSLGREGNEQFF,TGCGCCAGCAGCTTGGGCAGGGAAGGGAATGAGCAGTTCTTC,TRBJ2-1,TRBV5-1,many,.
CASSGSTGETQYF,TGTGCCAGCTCAGGGTCCACCGGGGAGACCCAGTACTTC,TRBJ2-5,TRBV18,many,.
CASSSQGGQNIQYF,TGTGCCAGTAGTAGTCAGGGGGGACAAAACATTCAGTACTTC,TRBJ2-4,TRBV19,many,.
CSADSGIRGGDTQYF,TGCAGCGCTGATAGCGGGATCAGGGGGGGAGATACGCAGTATTTT,TRBJ2-3,TRBV29-1,many,.
CAGSPGEVPTF,TGTGCCGGCTCACCCGGGGAGGTCCCGACTTTC,TRBJ2-6,TRBV18,.,.
CASSLIQTGVRETQYF,TGTGCCAGCAGTCTAATACAAACAGGGGTCCGAGAGACCCAGTACTTC,TRBJ2-5,TRBV28,many,TRBD1
CASSFAGAWGNEQFF,TGTGCCAGCAGCTTTGCGGGAGCCTGGGGGAATGAGCAGTTCTTC,TRBJ2-1,TRBV11-3,many,TRBD2
CASSSRGGGPRDEQSF,TGCGCCAGCAGCTCCAGAGGGGGAGGCCCACGGGATGAGCAGTCCTTC,TRBJ2-1,TRBV5-1,few,.
CASSLGQFYGYTF,TGTGCCAGCAGCTTGGGACAGTTCTATGGCTACACCTTC,TRBJ1-2,TRBV11-2,many,TRBD1
CASSTGLQETQYF,TGTGCCAGCAGCACAGGACTCCAAGAGACCCAGTACTTC,TRBJ2-5,TRBV7-9,many,.
CASKGQGGTEAFF,TGTGCCAGCAAAGGACAGGGAGGCACTGAAGCTTTCTTT,TRBJ1-1,TRBV6-5,.,TRBD1
CSARARTSGRAYNEQFF,TGCAGTGCTAGAGCGAGAACCAGCGGGAGAGCCTACAATGAGCAGTTCTTC,TRBJ2-1,TRBV20-1,many,TRBD2